What follows is one T cell receptor (beta chain) and its context. Method: immunoSEQ multiplex PCR; TCRdb's copy keeps in-frame clones and lacks some. The repertoire holds under 300,000 clones, with roughly nine tenths as singletons. The data are from a study of blood T cell repertoires in COVID-19. The wider study: Spain, Italy and the United States supplied samples that represented acute and convalescent COVID-19.

This CDR3 comprises 14 residues. V shed 2 bases, J shed 3 bases, and the junction held 5 bases outside the gene matches. The V gene's germline CDR1 is SGDLS and CDR2 YYNGEE. The J gene is TRBJ2-7, the V gene TRBV9; 7 nucleotides agree with TRBD2. The sequence was collected from a man in his 60s with acute or convalescent COVID-19. Sample: peripheral blood. The CDR3 DNA reads TGTGCCAGCAGCGTGTCTAGCGGTGGCTACGAGCAGTACTTC. It translates to CASSVSSGGYEQYF.